This T cell receptor beta chain came from a study of cytomegalovirus exposure and HLA in healthy donors. There are 15 residues in the CDR3. Germline values: CDR1 SGHVS, CDR2 FQNEAQ. Deletions cut 5 bases from V and 3 bases from J, with 14 bases between. TCRdb keeps only in-frame clones here, not all; method: immunoSEQ multiplex PCR. The sample has roughly 120,000 clones, about 85% seen once. The origin of this receptor is a man between 18 and 29 years old in good health and CMV-seropositive. The rearrangement joins TRBV7-8 to TRBJ1-3, with a possible D match to TRBD1 (6 bases). The specimen was PBMCs. The CDR3 here is CASSPLQGGGNTIYF. DNA for the CDR3: TGTGCCAGCAGCCCCCTACAGGGCGGTGGAAACACCATATATTTT. The variable domain in full, with the rest retrieved from reference TRBV7-8 and TRBJ1-3, is GAGVSQSPRYKVAKRGQDVALRCDPISGHVSLFWYQQALGQGPEFLTYFQNEAQLDKSGLPSDRFFAERPEGSVSTLKIQRTQQEDSAVYLCASSPLQGGGNTIYFGEGSWLTVV.